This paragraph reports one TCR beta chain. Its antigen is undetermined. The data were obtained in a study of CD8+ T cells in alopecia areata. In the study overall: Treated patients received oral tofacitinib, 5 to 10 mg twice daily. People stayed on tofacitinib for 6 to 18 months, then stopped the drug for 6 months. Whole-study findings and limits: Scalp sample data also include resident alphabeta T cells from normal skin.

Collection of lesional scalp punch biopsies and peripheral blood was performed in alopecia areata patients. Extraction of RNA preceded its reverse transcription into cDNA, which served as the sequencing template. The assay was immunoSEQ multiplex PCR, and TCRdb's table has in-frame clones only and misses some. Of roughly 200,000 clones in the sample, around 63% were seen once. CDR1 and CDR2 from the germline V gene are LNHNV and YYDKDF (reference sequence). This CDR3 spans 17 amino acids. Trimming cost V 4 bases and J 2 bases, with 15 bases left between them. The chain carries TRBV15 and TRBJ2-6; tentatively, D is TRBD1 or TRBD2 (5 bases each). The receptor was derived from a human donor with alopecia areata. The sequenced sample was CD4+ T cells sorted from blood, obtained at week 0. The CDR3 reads CATSTSGPGAGANVLTF. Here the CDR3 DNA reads TGTGCCACCAGCACATCGGGACCTGGGGCTGGGGCCAACGTCCTGACTTTC.